Included here is one T cell receptor (beta chain) sequence, with context. The repertoire was sequenced with immunoSEQ multiplex PCR; TCRdb's copy has only in-frame clones and lacks some. The table lists more than 65,000 clones, about nine tenths of them singletons. The data belong to a study of T cell changes during pregnancy in multiple sclerosis. Trimming pared 5 bases from V and 2 bases from J, leaving 10 bases between. The CDR3 length is 13 residues. Germline V CDR1 and CDR2: SGHVS, FNYEAQ. The V and J genes are TRBV7-6 and TRBJ2-7, with D possibly TRBD2 on 5 matching bases. The material was peripheral blood, obtained after pregnancy. The clonotype comes from a female donor in good health, enrolled as a control in a pregnancy study. DNA for the CDR3: TGTGCCAGCAGCCCCCGGGGTACCTACGAGCAGTACTTC. Its protein is CASSPRGTYEQYF.